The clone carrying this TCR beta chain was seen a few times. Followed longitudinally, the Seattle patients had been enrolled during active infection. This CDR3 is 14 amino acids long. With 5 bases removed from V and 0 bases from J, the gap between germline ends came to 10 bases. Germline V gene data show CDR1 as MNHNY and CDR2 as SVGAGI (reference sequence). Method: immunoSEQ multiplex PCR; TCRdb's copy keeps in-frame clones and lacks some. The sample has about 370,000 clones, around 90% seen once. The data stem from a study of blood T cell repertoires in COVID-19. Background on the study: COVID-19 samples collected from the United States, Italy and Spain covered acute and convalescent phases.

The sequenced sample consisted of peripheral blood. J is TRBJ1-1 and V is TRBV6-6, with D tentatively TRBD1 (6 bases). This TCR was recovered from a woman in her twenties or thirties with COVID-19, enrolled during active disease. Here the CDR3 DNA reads TGTGCCAGCAGTGACAGGATGTTGAACACTGAAGCTTTCTTT. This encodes CASSDRMLNTEAFF.